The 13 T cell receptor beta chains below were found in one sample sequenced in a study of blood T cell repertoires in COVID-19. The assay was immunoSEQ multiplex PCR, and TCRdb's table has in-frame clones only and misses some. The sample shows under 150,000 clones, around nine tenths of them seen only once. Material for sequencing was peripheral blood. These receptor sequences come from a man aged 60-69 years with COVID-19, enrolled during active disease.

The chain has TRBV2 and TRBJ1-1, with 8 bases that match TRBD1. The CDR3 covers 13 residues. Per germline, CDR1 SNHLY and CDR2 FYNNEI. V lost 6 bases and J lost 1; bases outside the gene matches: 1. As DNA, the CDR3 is TGTGCCAGCAGGGACAGGGAGAACACTGAAGCTTTCTTT. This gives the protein CASRDRENTEAFF.

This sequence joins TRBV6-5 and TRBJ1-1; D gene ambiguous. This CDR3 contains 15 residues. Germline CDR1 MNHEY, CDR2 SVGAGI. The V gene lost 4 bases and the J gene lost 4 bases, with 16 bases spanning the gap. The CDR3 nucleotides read TGTGCCAGCAGTTCCTATGAGGGTGGGATCACTGAAGCTTTCTTT. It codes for CASSSYEGGITEAFF.

The CDR3 DNA reads TGTGCCAGCAGCTCAGGTCACGGACTAGCAGAAGATACGCAGTATTTT. It specifies CASSSGHGLAEDTQYF. V gene TRBV7-9 combines with J gene TRBJ2-3, with 8 bases matching TRBD2. The junction had 11 bases not matched to a gene; V was cut back by 4 bases and J by 5 bases. The CDR3 totals 16 residues. The V gene's germline CDR1 is SEHNR and CDR2 FQNEAQ (reference sequence).

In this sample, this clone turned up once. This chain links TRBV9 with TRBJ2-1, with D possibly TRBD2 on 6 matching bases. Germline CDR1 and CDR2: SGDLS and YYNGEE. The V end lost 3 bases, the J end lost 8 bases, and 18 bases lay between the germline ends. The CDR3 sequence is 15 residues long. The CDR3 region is CASSGDLGVRDEQFF. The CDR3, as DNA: TGTGCCAGCAGCGGGGACTTGGGGGTGAGGGATGAGCAGTTCTTC. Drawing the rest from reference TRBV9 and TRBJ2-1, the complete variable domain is DSGVTQTPKHLITATGQRVTLRCSPRSGDLSVYWYQQSLDQGLQFLIQYYNGEERAKGNILERFSAQQFPDLHSELNLSSLELGDSALYFCASSGDLGVRDEQFFGPGTRLTVL.

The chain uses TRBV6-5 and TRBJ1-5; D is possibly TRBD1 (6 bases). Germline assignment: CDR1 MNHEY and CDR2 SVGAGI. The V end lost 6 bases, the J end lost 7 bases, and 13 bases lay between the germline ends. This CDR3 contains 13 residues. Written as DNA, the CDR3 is TGTGCCAGCAGCGACAGGAATGGACAGCCCCAGCATTTT. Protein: CASSDRNGQPQHF.

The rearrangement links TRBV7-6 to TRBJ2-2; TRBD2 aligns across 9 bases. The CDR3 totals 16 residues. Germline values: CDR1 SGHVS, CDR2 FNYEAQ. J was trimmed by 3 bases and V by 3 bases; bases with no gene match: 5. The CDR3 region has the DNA TGTGCCAGCAGCTTCCCGCGGGAGGGGGACACCGGGGAGCTGTTTTTT. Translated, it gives CASSFPREGDTGELFF.

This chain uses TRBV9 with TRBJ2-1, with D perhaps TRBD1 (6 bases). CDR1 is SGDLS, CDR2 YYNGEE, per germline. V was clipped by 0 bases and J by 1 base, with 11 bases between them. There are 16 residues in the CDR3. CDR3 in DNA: TGTGCCAGCAGCGTAGTTGGGGGCGATTCCTACAATGAGCAGTTCTTC. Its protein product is CASSVVGGDSYNEQFF.

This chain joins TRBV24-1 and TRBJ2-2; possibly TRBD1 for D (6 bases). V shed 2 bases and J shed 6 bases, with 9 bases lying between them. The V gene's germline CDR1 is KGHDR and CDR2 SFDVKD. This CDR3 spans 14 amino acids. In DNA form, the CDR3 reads TGTGCCACCAGTGATTCTGAGGGGGCCGGGGAGCTGTTTTTT. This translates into CATSDSEGAGELFF.

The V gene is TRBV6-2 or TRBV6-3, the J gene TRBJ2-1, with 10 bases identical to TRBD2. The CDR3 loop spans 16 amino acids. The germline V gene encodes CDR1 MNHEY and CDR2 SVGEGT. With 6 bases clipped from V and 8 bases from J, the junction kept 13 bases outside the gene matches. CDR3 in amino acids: CASSQYGTSARDEQFF. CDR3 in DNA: TGTGCCAGCAGCCAATACGGGACTAGCGCCAGAGATGAGCAGTTCTTC.

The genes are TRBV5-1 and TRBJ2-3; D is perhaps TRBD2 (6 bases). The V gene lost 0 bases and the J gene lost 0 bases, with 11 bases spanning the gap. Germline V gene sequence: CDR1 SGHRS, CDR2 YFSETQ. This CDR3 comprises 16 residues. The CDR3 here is CASSLGLAASTDTQYF. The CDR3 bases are TGCGCCAGCAGCTTGGGCTTAGCGGCTAGCACAGATACGCAGTATTTT. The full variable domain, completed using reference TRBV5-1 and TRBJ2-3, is KAGVTQTPRYLIKTRGQQVTLSCSPISGHRSVSWYQQTPGQGLQFLFEYFSETQRNKGNFPGRFSGRQFSNSRSEMNVSTLELGDSALYLCASSLGLAASTDTQYFGPGTRLTVL.

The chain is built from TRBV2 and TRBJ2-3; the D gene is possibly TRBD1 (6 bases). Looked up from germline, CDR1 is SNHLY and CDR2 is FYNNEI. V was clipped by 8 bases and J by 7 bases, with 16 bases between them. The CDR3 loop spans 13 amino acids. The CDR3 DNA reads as TGTGCCAGCTGTAAGAACAGGGAAAATACGCAGTATTTT. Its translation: CASCKNRENTQYF.

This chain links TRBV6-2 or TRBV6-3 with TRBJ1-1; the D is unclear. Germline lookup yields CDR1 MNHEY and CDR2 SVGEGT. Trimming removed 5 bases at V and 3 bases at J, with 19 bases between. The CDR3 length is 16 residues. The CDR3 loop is CASSTGSQPYHTEAFF. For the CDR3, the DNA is TGTGCCAGCAGTACCGGGTCCCAACCGTACCACACTGAAGCTTTCTTT.

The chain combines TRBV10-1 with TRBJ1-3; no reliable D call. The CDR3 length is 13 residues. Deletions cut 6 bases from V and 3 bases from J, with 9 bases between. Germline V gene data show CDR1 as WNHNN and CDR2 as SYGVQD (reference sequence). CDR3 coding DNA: TGCGCCAGCAGAGAAACAGTTGGAAACACCATATATTTT. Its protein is CASRETVGNTIYF.